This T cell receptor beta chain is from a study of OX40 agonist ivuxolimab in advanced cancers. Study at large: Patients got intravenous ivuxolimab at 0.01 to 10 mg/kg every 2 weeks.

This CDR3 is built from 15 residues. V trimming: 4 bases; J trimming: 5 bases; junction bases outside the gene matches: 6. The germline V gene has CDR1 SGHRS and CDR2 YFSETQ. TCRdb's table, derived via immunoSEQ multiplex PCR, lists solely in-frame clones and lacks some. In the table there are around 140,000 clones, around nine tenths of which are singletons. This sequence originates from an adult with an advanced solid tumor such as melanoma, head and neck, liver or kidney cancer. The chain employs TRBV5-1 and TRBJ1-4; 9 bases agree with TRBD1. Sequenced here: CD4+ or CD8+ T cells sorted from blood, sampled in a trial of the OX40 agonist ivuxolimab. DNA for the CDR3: TGCGCCAGCAGCGTGGGGACAGGGCTAAATGAAAAACTGTTTTTT. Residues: CASSVGTGLNEKLFF.